This TCR beta chain was sequenced during a study of T-cell memory formation after mild COVID-19. The overall study: Largely donor-specific sequence clusters came from a couple of donors. Whole-study results and caveats: Among CD4+ contracting clones, most were CM and EM, and CD8+ ones EMRA. Clones contracting across day 15 to 85 had a balanced CD4/CD8 profile; later expanding clones leaned CD4+.

CDR1 is SGHRS and CDR2 is YFSETQ in the germline V gene. The ends were cut back, 2 bases at V and 2 bases at J, with 6 bases in the middle. The CDR3 is 13 amino acids. In this sample, this clonotype turned up many times. The antigen is unknown. TCRdb reprocessed the 5' RACE reads via MiXCR and lists one record per CDR3 protein. The sample yields about 600,000 distinct CDR3 sequences, about 20% seen once. The clonotype comes from an adult woman who had mild COVID-19 (a few samples of this study predate the infection). Cell type and time point are not known. Sample: PBMCs or a T cell subset sorted from them (not recorded which). This chain connects TRBV5-1 to TRBJ2-3; D is undetermined. The CDR3 bases are TGCGCCAGCAGCTTCGGTGACACAGATACGCAGTATTTT. It encodes CASSFGDTDTQYF.